These T cell receptor beta chains were read from a single sample in a study of blood T cell repertoires in COVID-19. Data came from immunoSEQ multiplex PCR; TCRdb stores just in-frame clones and leaves some out. Among roughly 430,000 clones listed, around 90% were seen once. Sequencing was performed on PBMCs or T cells enriched from blood (not recorded which). Source of these receptors: a woman aged 40 to 50 with acute COVID-19. The CDR3 runs from the conserved cysteine through the conserved F or W. D genes are given only for firm matches. Where a row states a size, it is once, few, many or the class of an expanded clone; other rows omit it.

clone size: NA
J gene: TRBJ2-1
D gene: TRBD2
V gene: TRBV5-4
CDR3 DNA: TGTGCCAGCATGATCGGGACTAGCGGGTACAATGAGCAGTTCTTC
CDR3 protein: CASMIGTSGYNEQFF

clone size: few
J gene: TRBJ1-1
D gene: NA
V gene: TRBV18
CDR3 DNA: TGTGCCAGCTCAGACAGACAGAACACTGAAGCTTTCTTT
CDR3 protein: CASSDRQNTEAFF

clone size: NA
J gene: TRBJ2-4
D gene: NA
V gene: TRBV2
CDR3 DNA: TGTGCCAGCCACAGGGTAATCCCACCGATAGCCAAAAACATTCAGTACTTC
CDR3 protein: CASHRVIPPIAKNIQYF

clone size: NA
J gene: TRBJ1-4
D gene: NA
V gene: TRBV5-3
CDR3 DNA: TGTGCCAGAAGCTTTAATTTTCGGCAGGGGCCTAATGAAAAACTGTTTTTT
CDR3 protein: CARSFNFRQGPNEKLFF

clone size: NA
J gene: TRBJ2-7
D gene: TRBD1
V gene: TRBV4-1
CDR3 DNA: TGCGCCAGCAGCCAAGATGAAGCAGGGGGCTCTACGGCGCAGTACTTC
CDR3 protein: CASSQDEAGGSTAQYF

clone size: NA
J gene: TRBJ2-3
D gene: NA
V gene: TRBV7-8
CDR3 DNA: TGTGCCAGCAGCTTAACCCGGGGGGCTCCCACAGATACGCAGTATTTT
CDR3 protein: CASSLTRGAPTDTQYF

clone size: NA
J gene: TRBJ2-1
D gene: TRBD2
V gene: TRBV5-1
CDR3 DNA: TGCGCCAGCAGCTATCAAGCGGGGACCTACAATGAGCAGTTCTTC
CDR3 protein: CASSYQAGTYNEQFF

clone size: few
J gene: TRBJ1-1
D gene: NA
V gene: TRBV27
CDR3 DNA: TGTGCCAGCAGTTTGACGGTGACAGGACACACTGAAGCTTTCTTT
CDR3 protein: CASSLTVTGHTEAFF

clone size: NA
J gene: TRBJ1-1
D gene: NA
V gene: TRBV5-1
CDR3 DNA: TGCGCCAGCAGCTTGGCAGGGTACACTGAAGCTTTCTTT
CDR3 protein: CASSLAGYTEAFF

clone size: NA
J gene: TRBJ2-5
D gene: NA
V gene: TRBV19
CDR3 DNA: TGTGCCAGTAGTAGCCTCCCTTACAGGGAAGAGACCCAGTACTTC
CDR3 protein: CASSSLPYREETQYF

clone size: NA
J gene: TRBJ1-5
D gene: TRBD1
V gene: TRBV5-3
CDR3 DNA: TGTGCCAGAAGGGTTAGGACAGGGGGTTCTTATAGCAATCAGCCCCAGCATTTT
CDR3 protein: CARRVRTGGSYSNQPQHF

clone size: NA
J gene: TRBJ2-1
D gene: NA
V gene: TRBV5-5
CDR3 DNA: TGTGCCAGCAGGGACAGAATCTACAATGAGCAGTTCTTC
CDR3 protein: CASRDRIYNEQFF

clone size: NA
J gene: TRBJ2-2
D gene: NA
V gene: TRBV7-9
CDR3 DNA: TGTGCCAGCAGCCAACAGGGCACCGGGGAGCTGTTTTTT
CDR3 protein: CASSQQGTGELFF

clone size: NA
J gene: TRBJ1-5
D gene: TRBD1
V gene: TRBV2
CDR3 DNA: TGTGCCAGCTTTGCCGGGACAGACATTAATCAGCCCCAGCATTTT
CDR3 protein: CASFAGTDINQPQHF

clone size: NA
J gene: TRBJ2-7
D gene: TRBD1
V gene: TRBV18
CDR3 DNA: TGTGCCAGCTCCGAGGAGACAGGGAGTAGCGAGCAGTACTTC
CDR3 protein: CASSEETGSSEQYF

clone size: NA
J gene: TRBJ1-1
D gene: NA
V gene: TRBV12-3/TRBV12-4
CDR3 DNA: TGTGCCAGCAGTTTAGTTGGTTTCGGTGAAGCTTTCTTT
CDR3 protein: CASSLVGFGEAFF

clone size: NA
J gene: TRBJ2-3
D gene: NA
V gene: TRBV24-1
CDR3 DNA: TGTGCCACCAGTGATTTTCAGGGTCGGAGCACAGATACGCAGTATTTT
CDR3 protein: CATSDFQGRSTDTQYF

clone size: NA
J gene: TRBJ1-5
D gene: NA
V gene: TRBV5-8
CDR3 DNA: TGTGCCAGCAACTTGGCCAGGTTTAGCAATCAGCCCCAGCATTTT
CDR3 protein: CASNLARFSNQPQHF

clone size: NA
J gene: TRBJ2-7
D gene: NA
V gene: TRBV21-1
CDR3 DNA: TGTGCCAGCAGCAATGCCGCCCGGGGGGTAAACACCTACGAGCAGTACTTC
CDR3 protein: CASSNAARGVNTYEQYF

clone size: NA
J gene: TRBJ2-7
D gene: TRBD1
V gene: TRBV25-1
CDR3 DNA: TGTGCCAGCCAGCTCGGACAGGTCTACGAGCAGTACTTC
CDR3 protein: CASQLGQVYEQYF

clone size: NA
J gene: TRBJ2-7
D gene: NA
V gene: TRBV20-1
CDR3 DNA: TGCAGTGCTAAGACTCACGAGCAGTACTTC
CDR3 protein: CSAKTHEQYF

clone size: NA
J gene: TRBJ2-3
D gene: NA
V gene: TRBV2
CDR3 DNA: TGTGCCAGCGGTAGCTGGGGACTTCATACGCAGTATTTT
CDR3 protein: CASGSWGLHTQYF

clone size: NA
J gene: TRBJ2-4
D gene: NA
V gene: TRBV2
CDR3 DNA: TGTGCCAGCAGCCCCACAGGGTTGCTAGCCAAAAACATTCAGTACTTC
CDR3 protein: CASSPTGLLAKNIQYF

clone size: NA
J gene: TRBJ2-2
D gene: TRBD1
V gene: TRBV9
CDR3 DNA: TGTGCCAGCAGCGTAATGGGGTCAGGGGGAACCGGGGAGCTGTTTTTT
CDR3 protein: CASSVMGSGGTGELFF

clone size: NA
J gene: TRBJ2-5
D gene: NA
V gene: TRBV5-1
CDR3 DNA: TGCGCCAGCACCCGACAAACAGGGTATCGTCAAGAGACCCAGTACTTC
CDR3 protein: CASTRQTGYRQETQYF

clone size: NA
J gene: TRBJ2-7
D gene: TRBD2
V gene: TRBV6-5
CDR3 DNA: TGTGCCAGCAGTTGGGGACTAGCGGGGAAGAACGAGCAGTACTTC
CDR3 protein: CASSWGLAGKNEQYF

clone size: few
J gene: TRBJ1-5
D gene: TRBD1
V gene: TRBV3-1/TRBV3-2
CDR3 DNA: TGTGCCAGCAGCCAAGGGACAGGGGCGCCCCAGCATTTT
CDR3 protein: CASSQGTGAPQHF

clone size: once
J gene: TRBJ2-7
D gene: NA
V gene: TRBV27
CDR3 DNA: TGTGCCAGCAGCGAGGACTCCGAGATGGACGAGCAGTACTTC
CDR3 protein: CASSEDSEMDEQYF